This record concerns one TCR beta chain sequence. Its binding antigen is unknown. No base qualities exist here, and no much larger clone lies one base off it. The junction shows trimming of 2 bases on V and 3 bases on J, and the gene matches do not reach 9 bases of it. The cysteine opens and the phenylalanine closes a CDR3 of 17 amino acids. Just CDR3 DNA is preserved here, 51 bases in frame from base 1. CDR1 and CDR2 (MNHEY, SVGEGT) derive from the germline V gene. Enrolling through a virtual design, the prospective study's participants ranged in age from roughly 18 to 89 years and lived across more than 20 United States geographic areas. To assign participants to cohorts, the prospective study relied on clinical history that participants themselves reported in a screening survey and a study questionnaire. In the prospective study, whole blood, serum and a nasopharyngeal or oropharyngeal swab were collected from each participant by mobile phlebotomists. Participants in the prospective study had the option to provide additional blood draws and questionnaires over a roughly 2-month period. Prospective study blood samples were shipped either frozen or at room temperature before DNA extraction.

This record comes from a study of blood T cell repertoires in COVID-19 (dated by TCRdb to 2020 to 2022). Regarding the complete study: Collaborator samples came from the United States, Italy and Spain and covered acute and convalescent phases of COVID-19. The samples were drawn from the first 160 participants of the ongoing ImmuneRACE study and from 950 to 1,500 subjects provided by 6 global collaborators. The dataset comprised deeply sampled blood TCRbeta repertoires from subjects exposed to, actively infected with, or recovered from COVID-19. The prospective study material was composed of cDNA or gDNA derived from T cells, B-cell-depleted T cells, or PBMCs. Where available, HLA class I and class II types were obtained from metadata supplied by the sample provider rather than from assay-based typing. Nearly every sample came with metadata listing a de-identified subject ID, COVID-19 status, age in years and sex. The repertoires were released in a freely available public database intended as a resource for research on the immune response to SARS-CoV-2.

Paper-wide results and their limitations: Clinical and demographic metadata were provided uncurated, with the amount varying by source and participant.

TCRbeta CDR3 regions were amplified from genomic DNA by means of the immunoSEQ Assay, a bias-controlled multiplex PCR. In the original analysis: Nucleated cell counts per sample were estimated from amplification of reference gene primers within the assay. To quantify the absolute abundance of each unique TCRbeta CDR3 rearrangement, sequence reads were collapsed and filtered. For each sample, productive Simpson clonality was calculated by taking the square root of Simpson's diversity index across productive rearrangements. The table comes from immuneACCESS by way of TCRdb, which keeps in-frame sequences with V and J called. Part of the clones is missing from these tables; in studies checked, under half for an unresolved V gene and the rest for unknown reasons. V and J calls and clone size come straight from that table; D and trimming were deduced from the DNA. The sample records 250,000 to 300,000 clones, approximately 90% of which are singletons. Approximately 2.4% of the sample goes to the ten largest clones.

Recombination connected TRBV6-2 or TRBV6-3 to TRBJ2-2; 7 middle bases align to TRBD1. The source is a woman aged 40-49 years with acute COVID-19. The specimen sequenced was PBMCs or T cells enriched from blood (not recorded which). The nucleotide sequence reads as follows: TGTGCCAGCAGTTACGACCGGGACAGAGACTACACCGGGGAGCTGTTTTTT. Protein translation: CASSYDRDRDYTGELFF.